A single T cell receptor (beta chain) is shown here with its context. The antigen remains unidentified. Researchers amplified the TCR beta CDR3 regions from RNA transcripts. The TCR CDR3 first-round RT-PCR relied on the HTBI primer set. MiXCR, run by TCRdb on the multiplex PCR reads, gives a single entry per CDR3 protein. The sample yields approximately 530,000 distinct CDR3 sequences, approximately 15% seen once. The data stem from a study of T cells in Graves' hyperthyroidism and ophthalmopathy. Study in general: Peripheral blood samples were taken at initial diagnosis, prior to any treatment. Whole-study findings and limits: The model anticipated ophthalmopathy a median approximately six months pre-onset.

V lost 5 bases to trimming and J lost 1 base; unmatched junction nucleotides: 12. Germline values: CDR1 SGHAT, CDR2 FQNNGV. The CDR3 is 17 residues long. Orbital computed tomography and thyroid ultrasound, together with serum TRAb and thyroxine and clinical symptoms, were used for diagnoses. The PBMCs were sourced from fresh peripheral blood (more than 8.5 ml). The clonotype originates from a woman aged 18-30 years with Graves' hyperthyroidism. The chain carries TRBV11-2 and TRBJ2-3, with 7 bases identical to TRBD1. The specimen was blood. CDR3 nucleotides: TGTGCCAGCAGCGAATTTCGCCGACAGGGCCGCACAGATACGCAGTATTTT. It yields the protein CASSEFRRQGRTDTQYF. Drawing the rest from reference TRBV11-2 and TRBJ2-3, the complete variable domain is EAGVAQSPRYKIIEKRQSVAFWCNPISGHATLYWYQQILGQGPKLLIQFQNNGVVDDSQLPKDRFSAERLKGVDSTLKIQPAKLEDSAVYLCASSEFRRQGRTDTQYFGPGTRLTVL.